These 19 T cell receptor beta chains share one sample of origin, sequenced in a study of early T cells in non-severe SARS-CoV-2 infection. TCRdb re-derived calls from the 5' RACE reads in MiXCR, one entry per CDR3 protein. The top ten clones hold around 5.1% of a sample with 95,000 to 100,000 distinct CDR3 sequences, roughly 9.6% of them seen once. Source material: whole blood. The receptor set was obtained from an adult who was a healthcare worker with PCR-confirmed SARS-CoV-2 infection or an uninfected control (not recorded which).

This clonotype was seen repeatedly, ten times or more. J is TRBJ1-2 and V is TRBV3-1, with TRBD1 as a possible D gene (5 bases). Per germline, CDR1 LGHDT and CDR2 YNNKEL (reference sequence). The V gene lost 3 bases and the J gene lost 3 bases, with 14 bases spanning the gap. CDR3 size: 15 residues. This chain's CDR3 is CASSHDSGTYYGYTF. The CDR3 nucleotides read TGTGCCAGCAGCCATGACTCCGGGACCTACTATGGCTACACCTTC. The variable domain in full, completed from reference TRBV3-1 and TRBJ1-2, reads DTAVSQTPKYLVTQMGNDKSIKCEQNLGHDTMYWYKQDSKKFLKIMFSYNNKELIINETVPNRFSPKSPDKAHLNLHINSLELGDSAVYFCASSHDSGTYYGYTFGSGTRLTVV.

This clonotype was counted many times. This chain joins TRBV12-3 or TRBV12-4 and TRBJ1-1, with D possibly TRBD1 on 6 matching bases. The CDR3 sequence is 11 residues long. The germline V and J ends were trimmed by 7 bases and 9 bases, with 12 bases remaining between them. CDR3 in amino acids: CASTGGPKAFF. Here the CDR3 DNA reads TGTGCCAGCACCGGGGGGCCGAAAGCTTTCTTT.

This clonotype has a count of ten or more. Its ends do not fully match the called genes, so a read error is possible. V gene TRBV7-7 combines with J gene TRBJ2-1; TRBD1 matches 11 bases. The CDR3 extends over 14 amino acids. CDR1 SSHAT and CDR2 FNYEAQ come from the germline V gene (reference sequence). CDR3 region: CASSTRTGGGEQFF. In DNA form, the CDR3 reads TGTGCTAGCAGCACCCGGACAGGGGGCGGTGAGCAGTTCTTC.

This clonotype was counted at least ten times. The CDR3: CASSLEQGGEKLFF. CDR3 DNA sequence: TGCGCCAGCAGCTTGGAACAGGGTGGGGAAAAACTGTTTTTT. This rearrangement joins TRBV5-1 to TRBJ1-4; perhaps TRBD1 as D (6 bases). The CDR3 covers 14 residues. V lost 0 bases to trimming and J lost 8 bases, with 11 bases between them. The germline V gene has CDR1 SGHRS and CDR2 YFSETQ.

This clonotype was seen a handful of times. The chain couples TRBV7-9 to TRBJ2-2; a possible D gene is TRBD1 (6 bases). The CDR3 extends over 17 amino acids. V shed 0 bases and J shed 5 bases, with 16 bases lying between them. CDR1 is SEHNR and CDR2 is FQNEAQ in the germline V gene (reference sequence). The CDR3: CASSLAQTGWYTGELFF. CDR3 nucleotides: TGTGCCAGCAGCTTAGCCCAAACAGGGTGGTATACCGGGGAGCTGTTTTTT.

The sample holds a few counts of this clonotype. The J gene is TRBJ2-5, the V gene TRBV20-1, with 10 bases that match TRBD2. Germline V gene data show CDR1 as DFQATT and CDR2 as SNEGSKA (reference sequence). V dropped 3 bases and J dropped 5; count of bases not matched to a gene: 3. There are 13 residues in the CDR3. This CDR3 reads CSARLAGVETQYF. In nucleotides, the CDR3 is TGCAGTGCTAGGCTAGCGGGGGTTGAGACCCAGTACTTC.

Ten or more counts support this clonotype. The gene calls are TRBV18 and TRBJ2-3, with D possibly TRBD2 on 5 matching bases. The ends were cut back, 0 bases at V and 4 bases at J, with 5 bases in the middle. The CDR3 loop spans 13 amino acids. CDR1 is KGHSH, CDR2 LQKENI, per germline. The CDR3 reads CASSPPSADTQYF. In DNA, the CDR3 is TGTGCCAGCTCACCACCTAGCGCAGATACGCAGTATTTT.

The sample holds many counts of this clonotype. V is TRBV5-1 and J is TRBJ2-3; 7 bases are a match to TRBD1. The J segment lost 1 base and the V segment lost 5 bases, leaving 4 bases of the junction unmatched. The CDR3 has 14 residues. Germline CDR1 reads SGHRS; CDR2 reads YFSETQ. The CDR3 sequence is CASRRTGGTDTQYF. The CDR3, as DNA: TGCGCCAGCAGAAGGACAGGAGGCACAGATACGCAGTATTTT.

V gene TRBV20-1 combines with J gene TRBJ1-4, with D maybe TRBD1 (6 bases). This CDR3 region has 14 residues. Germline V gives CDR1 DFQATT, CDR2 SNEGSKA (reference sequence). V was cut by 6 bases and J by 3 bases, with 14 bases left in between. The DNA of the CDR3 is TGCAGTGCCCGAGGGGGGGCATCTAATGAAAAACTGTTTTTT. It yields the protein CSARGGASNEKLFF.

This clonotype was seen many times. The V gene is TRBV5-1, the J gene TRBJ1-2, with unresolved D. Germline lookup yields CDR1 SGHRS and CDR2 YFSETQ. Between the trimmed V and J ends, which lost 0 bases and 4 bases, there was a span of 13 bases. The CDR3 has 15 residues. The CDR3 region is CASSLVSRRGYGYTF. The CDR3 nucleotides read TGCGCCAGCAGCTTGGTGAGCAGGAGAGGCTATGGCTACACCTTC.

CDR3 in DNA: TGTGCCAGTAGTACCTCCACCGGGGAGCTGTTTTTT. This translates into CASSTSTGELFF. J is TRBJ2-2 and V is TRBV19; D uncertain. This CDR3 is 12 amino acids long. The germline V gene has CDR1 LNHDA and CDR2 SQIVND (reference sequence). V lost 4 bases and J lost 4, with 4 bases in between.

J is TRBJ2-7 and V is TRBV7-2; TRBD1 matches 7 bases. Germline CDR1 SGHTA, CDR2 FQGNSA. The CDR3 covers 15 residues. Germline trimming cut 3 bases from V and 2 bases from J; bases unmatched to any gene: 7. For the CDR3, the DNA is TGTGCCAGCAGCTTTGGGCCGGGACAGACCTACGAGCAGTACTTC. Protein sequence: CASSFGPGQTYEQYF.

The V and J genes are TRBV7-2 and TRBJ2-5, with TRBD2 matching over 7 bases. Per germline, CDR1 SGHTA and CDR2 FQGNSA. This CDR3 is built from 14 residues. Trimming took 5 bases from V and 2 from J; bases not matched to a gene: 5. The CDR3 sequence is CASSDGLVQETQYF. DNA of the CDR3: TGTGCCAGCAGCGACGGACTAGTTCAAGAGACCCAGTACTTC.

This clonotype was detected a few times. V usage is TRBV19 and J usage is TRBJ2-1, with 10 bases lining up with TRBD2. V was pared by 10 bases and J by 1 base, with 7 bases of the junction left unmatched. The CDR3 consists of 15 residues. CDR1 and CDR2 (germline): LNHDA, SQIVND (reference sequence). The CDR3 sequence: CANTPGLASYNEQFF. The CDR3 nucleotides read TGTGCCAACACTCCGGGACTAGCGTCCTACAATGAGCAGTTCTTC.

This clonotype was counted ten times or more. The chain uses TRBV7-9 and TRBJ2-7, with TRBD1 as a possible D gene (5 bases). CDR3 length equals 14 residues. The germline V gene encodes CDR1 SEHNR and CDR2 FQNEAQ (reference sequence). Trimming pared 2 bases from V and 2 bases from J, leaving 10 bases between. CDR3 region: CASSLKGSTYEQYF. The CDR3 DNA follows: TGTGCCAGCAGCTTAAAGGGGTCTACCTACGAGCAGTACTTC.

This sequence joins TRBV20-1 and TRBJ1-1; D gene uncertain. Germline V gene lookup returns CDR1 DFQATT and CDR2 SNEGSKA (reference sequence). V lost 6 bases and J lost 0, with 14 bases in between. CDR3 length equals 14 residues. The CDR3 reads CSAHRGYMNTEAFF. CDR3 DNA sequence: TGCAGTGCCCATCGGGGATACATGAACACTGAAGCTTTCTTT.

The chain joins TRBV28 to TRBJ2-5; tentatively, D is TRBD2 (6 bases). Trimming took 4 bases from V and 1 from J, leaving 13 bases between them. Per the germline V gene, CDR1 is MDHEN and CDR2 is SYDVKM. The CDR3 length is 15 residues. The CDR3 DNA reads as TGTGCCAGCAGTTCCCCCGGGGAGGCCCAAGAGACCCAGTACTTC. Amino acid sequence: CASSSPGEAQETQYF.

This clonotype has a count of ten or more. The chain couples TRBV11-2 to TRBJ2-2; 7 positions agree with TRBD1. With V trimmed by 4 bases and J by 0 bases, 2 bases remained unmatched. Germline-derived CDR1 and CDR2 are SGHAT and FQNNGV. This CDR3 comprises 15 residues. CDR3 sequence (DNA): TGTGCCAGCAGCTCGGACAGGACGAACACCGGGGAGCTGTTTTTT. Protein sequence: CASSSDRTNTGELFF.

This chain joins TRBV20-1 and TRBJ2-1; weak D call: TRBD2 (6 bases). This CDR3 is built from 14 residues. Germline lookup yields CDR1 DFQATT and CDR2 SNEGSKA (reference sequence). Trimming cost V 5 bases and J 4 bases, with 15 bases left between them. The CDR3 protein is CSAPPVGGYNEQFF. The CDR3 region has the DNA TGCAGTGCTCCCCCGGTGGGGGGATACAATGAGCAGTTCTTC.